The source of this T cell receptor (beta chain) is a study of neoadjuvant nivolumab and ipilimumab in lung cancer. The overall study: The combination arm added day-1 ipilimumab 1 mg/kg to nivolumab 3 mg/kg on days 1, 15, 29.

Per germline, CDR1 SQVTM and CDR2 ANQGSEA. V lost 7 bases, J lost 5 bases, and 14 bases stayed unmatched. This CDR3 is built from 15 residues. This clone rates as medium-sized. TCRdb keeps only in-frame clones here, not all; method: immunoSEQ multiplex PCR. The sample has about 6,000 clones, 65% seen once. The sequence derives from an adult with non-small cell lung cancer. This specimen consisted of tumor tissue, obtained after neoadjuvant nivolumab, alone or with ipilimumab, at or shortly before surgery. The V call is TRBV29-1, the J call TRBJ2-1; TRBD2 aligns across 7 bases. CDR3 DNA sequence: TGCAGCGCCCTAACCGGGACTACGGGCCACAATGAGCAGTTCTTC. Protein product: CSALTGTTGHNEQFF.